The 31 T cell receptor beta chains below were found in one sample sequenced in a study of shared clonotypes between healthy human individuals. Here immunoSEQ multiplex PCR was the method, and the copy in TCRdb shows in-frame clones only, minus some. Of approximately 1.1 million clones in the sample, more than 75% were seen once. The sequenced material came from memory CD4+ T cells from PBMCs. Subset defined: CD45RA-negative fraction. These receptors were collected from a man aged 18 to 29 in good health. Some clones in this sample may be carry-over from other donors' samples.

The CDR3 region has the DNA TGTGCCAGCAGATTAGCGGGGGCTCTCACAGATACGCAGTATTTT. Its protein is CASRLAGALTDTQYF. The chain is built from TRBV6-6 and TRBJ2-3; 9 nucleotides match TRBD2. J gave up 2 bases and V 6 bases, and 6 bases lay outside the gene matches. CDR1 and CDR2 (germline): MNHNY, SVGAGI (reference sequence). There are 15 residues in the CDR3.

The chain couples TRBV6-5 to TRBJ2-7, with TRBD2 matching 11 bases. The CDR3 runs 13 residues. The germline gives CDR1 MNHEY, CDR2 SVGAGI. The trim removed 4 bases at V and 6 bases at J, leaving 2 bases unmatched. The CDR3 region is CASSLAGGGEQYF. CDR3 nucleotides: TGTGCCAGCAGTTTAGCGGGAGGGGGCGAGCAGTACTTC.

The rearrangement uses TRBV18 and TRBJ2-7, with 14 bases identical to TRBD2. The CDR3 has 18 amino acids. Germline lookup yields CDR1 KGHSH and CDR2 LQKENI. J gave up 6 bases and V 5 bases, and 15 bases lay outside the gene matches. The CDR3 sequence: CASSGPGLAGGQALEQYF. The DNA for the CDR3 is TGTGCCAGCTCAGGACCCGGACTAGCGGGAGGCCAGGCTCTCGAGCAGTACTTC.

V is TRBV19 and J is TRBJ2-1; 7 positions agree with TRBD2. This CDR3 contains 14 residues. Germline V gene data show CDR1 as LNHDA and CDR2 as SQIVND (reference sequence). The J segment lost 3 bases and the V segment lost 5 bases, leaving 4 bases of the junction unmatched. As DNA, the CDR3 is TGTGCCAGTAGTCCCGGACTAGGCTACAATGAGCAGTTCTTC. Protein: CASSPGLGYNEQFF.

This clone was counted once. This sequence joins TRBV7-9 and TRBJ1-1, with D maybe TRBD1 (6 bases). The V and J ends lost 5 bases and 6 bases respectively, with 19 bases between them. Germline V lookup: CDR1 SEHNR, CDR2 FQNEAQ (reference sequence). The CDR3 extends over 15 amino acids. CDR3 in DNA: TGTGCCAGCAGCCCTCCCGCGCAGGGGATCGCTGAAGCTTTCTTT. Protein: CASSPPAQGIAEAFF. Drawing the rest from reference TRBV7-9 and TRBJ1-1, the complete variable domain is DTGVSQNPRHKITKRGQNVTFRCDPISEHNRLYWYRQTLGQGPEFLTYFQNEAQLEKSRLLSDRFSAERPKGSFSTLEIQRTEQGDSAMYLCASSPPAQGIAEAFFGQGTRLTVV.

The gene calls are TRBV14 and TRBJ2-2; unclear D gene. The germline V gene has CDR1 SGHDN and CDR2 FVKESK. This CDR3 region has 16 residues. V was clipped by 1 base and J by 5 bases, with 14 bases between them. CDR3 sequence reads: CASSQGPLYQTGELFF. CDR3 DNA: TGTGCCAGCAGCCAAGGGCCTCTTTATCAGACCGGGGAGCTGTTTTTT.

This clone has more than one count but fewer than ten. The chain couples TRBV5-8 to TRBJ2-4; 7 bases line up with TRBD2. Trimming removed 0 bases from V and 0 bases from J; junction bases left unmatched: 9. CDR3 length: 18 residues. Per germline, CDR1 SGHTS and CDR2 YDEGEE. The CDR3 region has the DNA TGTGCCAGCAGCTTGGTTACGCGGGGGACTCTAGCCAAAAACATTCAGTACTTC. Its translation: CASSLVTRGTLAKNIQYF.

This clone appeared once. The V call is TRBV18, the J call TRBJ2-2; D ambiguous. This CDR3 is 14 amino acids long. The ends were cut back, 3 bases at V and 7 bases at J, with 12 bases in the middle. The germline V gene has CDR1 KGHSH and CDR2 LQKENI. This CDR3 reads CASSPPFPNGELFF. In nucleotides, the CDR3 is TGTGCCAGCTCACCTCCATTTCCGAACGGGGAGCTGTTTTTT.

This clone has at least ten counts. This rearrangement joins TRBV5-6 to TRBJ1-1, with a tentative D call TRBD1 (5 bases). CDR1 is SGHDT, CDR2 YYEEEE, per germline. CDR3 length: 15 residues. The V end lost 3 bases, the J end lost 0 bases, and 12 bases lay between the germline ends. The CDR3 sequence is CASSSWGKLNTEAFF. In DNA, the CDR3 is TGTGCCAGCAGCTCCTGGGGGAAATTGAACACTGAAGCTTTCTTT.

The chain uses TRBV11-3 and TRBJ2-5, with D possibly being TRBD2 (5 bases). Trimming pared 1 base from V and 5 bases from J, leaving 14 bases between. Germline loops: CDR1 SGHNT, CDR2 YENEEA. This CDR3 is 15 amino acids long. CDR3 protein: CASSLGGVAGETQYF. CDR3 bases: TGTGCCAGCAGCTTAGGGGGAGTAGCTGGGGAGACCCAGTACTTC.

A remark on this clone: Other DNA variants within this sample encode the same CDR3. The chain combines TRBV7-3 with TRBJ1-1; no definite D call. Looked up from germline, CDR1 is SGHTA and CDR2 is FQGTGA. V was clipped by 2 bases and J by 1 base, with 5 bases between them. This CDR3 comprises 13 residues. CDR3 DNA sequence: TGTGCCAGCAGCTTACAAAGGAACACTGAAGCTTTCTTT. It specifies CASSLQRNTEAFF. Using reference TRBV7-3 and TRBJ1-1 for the parts outside the CDR3, the full variable domain is GAGVSQTPSNKVTEKGKYVELRCDPISGHTALYWYRQSLGQGPEFLIYFQGTGAADDSGLPNDRFFAVRPEGSVSTLKIQRTERGDSAVYLCASSLQRNTEAFFGQGTRLTVV.

This rearrangement joins TRBV5-4 to TRBJ2-7, with D unresolved. Germline V lookup: CDR1 SGHNT, CDR2 YYREEE (reference sequence). The germline V and J ends were trimmed by 3 bases and 0 bases, with 13 bases remaining between them. The CDR3 length is 15 residues. In nucleotides, the CDR3 is TGTGCCAGCAGCTCCAAAAGTCTATACTCCTACGAGCAGTACTTC. This encodes CASSSKSLYSYEQYF.

The rearrangement joins TRBV7-3 to TRBJ2-3; TRBD2 matches 12 bases. Germline V gene sequence: CDR1 SGHTA, CDR2 FQGTGA. The CDR3 contains 16 residues. V was clipped by 0 bases and J by 4 bases; unmatched bases: 2. The CDR3 reads CASSLTLAGGPDTQYF. In DNA, the CDR3 is TGTGCCAGCAGCTTAACGCTAGCGGGAGGGCCAGATACGCAGTATTTT.

V usage is TRBV28 and J usage is TRBJ1-2; D is unresolved. Germline V lookup: CDR1 MDHEN, CDR2 SYDVKM. V lost 3 bases and J lost 8, with 10 bases in between. CDR3 length: 12 residues. Here the CDR3 reads CASSFVPSGYTF. The CDR3 DNA is TGTGCCAGCAGTTTCGTCCCTTCCGGCTACACCTTC.

The chain combines TRBV4-2 with TRBJ2-5; 7 positions match TRBD1. CDR3 length: 16 amino acids. Germline CDR1 and CDR2: LGHNA and YNFKEQ. Germline trimming cut 0 bases from V and 6 bases from J; bases unmatched to any gene: 10. CDR3 sequence (DNA): TGTGCCAGCAGCCAAGATACCGGAACAGGGGAACAGACCCAGTACTTC. Amino acid sequence: CASSQDTGTGEQTQYF.

The CDR3 nucleotides read TGTGCCAGCAGATCTGGGGCAGGGGGTTCCTACGAGCAGTACTTC. Protein: CASRSGAGGSYEQYF. The chain uses TRBV19 and TRBJ2-7; TRBD1 matches 7 bases. This CDR3 region has 15 residues. The V gene's germline CDR1 is LNHDA and CDR2 SQIVND (reference sequence). Germline trimming cut 9 bases from V and 1 base from J; bases unmatched to any gene: 12.

J is TRBJ1-4 and V is TRBV27; 7 positions match TRBD1. CDR3 length: 15 residues. Looked up from germline, CDR1 is MNHEY and CDR2 is SMNVEV (reference sequence). The V segment lost 6 bases and the J segment 4 bases; nucleotides outside the gene matches: 8. CDR3 loop: CASRRGTALNEKLFF. The CDR3 DNA sequence: TGTGCCAGCAGGCGTGGGACAGCACTTAATGAAAAACTGTTTTTT.

V and J are TRBV28 and TRBJ1-2, with D uncertain. The CDR3 length is 10 residues. Per germline, CDR1 MDHEN and CDR2 SYDVKM. V shed 7 bases and J shed 8 bases, with 8 bases lying between them. The CDR3, as DNA: TGTGCCAGCATGAGGCAGGGCTACACCTTC. Encoded protein: CASMRQGYTF.

This clone was found a few times. This chain joins TRBV27 and TRBJ2-1, with 12 bases identical to TRBD1. The CDR3 runs to 16 residues. The junction had 10 bases not matched to a gene; V was cut back by 5 bases and J by 8 bases. The germline gives CDR1 MNHEY, CDR2 SMNVEV (reference sequence). In DNA, the CDR3 is TGTGCCAGCAGTCCAATCGGGACAGGGGGCGTCCATGAGCAGTTCTTC. This encodes CASSPIGTGGVHEQFF.

The chain has TRBV7-9 and TRBJ1-2, with 9 bases that match TRBD1. Germline CDR1 and CDR2: SEHNR and FQNEAQ (reference sequence). The V segment lost 6 bases and the J segment 3 bases; nucleotides outside the gene matches: 11. This CDR3 comprises 16 residues. CDR3 in DNA: TGTGCCAGCAGATCGTCGGGGACAGGGCATTACTATGGCTACACCTTC. Encoded protein: CASRSSGTGHYYGYTF.

This clone was detected only once. The chain is built from TRBV28 and TRBJ2-7; 9 nucleotides agree with TRBD1. V dropped 6 bases and J dropped 5; count of bases not matched to a gene: 17. The CDR3 sequence is 17 residues long. Germline V gene lookup returns CDR1 MDHEN and CDR2 SYDVKM. CDR3 DNA sequence: TGTGCCAGCAGAGACCAGGGGAGGGGACAGGGTAACCACGAGCAGTACTTC. Protein: CASRDQGRGQGNHEQYF. The full variable domain, completed using reference TRBV28 and TRBJ2-7, is DVKVTQSSRYLVKRTGEKVFLECVQDMDHENMFWYRQDPGLGLRLIYFSYDVKMKEKGDIPEGYSVSREKKERFSLILESASTNQTSMYLCASRDQGRGQGNHEQYFGPGTRLTVT.

This rearrangement joins TRBV4-3 to TRBJ1-2, with D perhaps TRBD1 (5 bases). Germline loops: CDR1 LGHNA, CDR2 YSLEER. The V gene lost 1 base and the J gene lost 3 bases, with 12 bases spanning the gap. The CDR3 loop spans 15 amino acids. The CDR3 region is CASSQGGVGDYGYTF. Written as DNA, the CDR3 is TGCGCCAGCAGCCAAGGAGGGGTGGGAGACTATGGCTACACCTTC.

V is TRBV10-3 and J is TRBJ1-3; the match to TRBD1 covers 7 bases. The CDR3 consists of 15 residues. V trimming: 2 bases; J trimming: 3 bases; junction bases outside the gene matches: 4. Germline values: CDR1 ENHRY, CDR2 SYGVKD. The CDR3 region has the DNA TGTGCCATCAGTGAGCGACAGGGAAGTGGAAACACCATATATTTT. The encoded protein is CAISERQGSGNTIYF.

This chain connects TRBV4-1 to TRBJ1-3; D unresolved. There are 18 residues in the CDR3. V dropped 2 bases and J dropped 0 bases, with 17 bases sitting between them. The germline V gene has CDR1 MGHRA and CDR2 YSYEKL. DNA for the CDR3: TGCGCCAGCAGCCAAACCCTGACGACCGTTTTCTCTGGAAACACCATATATTTT. Translation: CASSQTLTTVFSGNTIYF.

The rearrangement links TRBV30 to TRBJ1-4; a weak D match, TRBD1 (6 bases). The CDR3 is 14 residues long. CDR1 GTSNPN and CDR2 SVGIG come from the germline V gene (reference sequence). The V and J ends lost 3 bases and 8 bases respectively, with 16 bases between them. This CDR3 is CAWSDGGASEKLFF. The CDR3, as DNA: TGTGCCTGGAGCGACGGGGGGGCGTCAGAAAAACTGTTTTTT.

The chain couples TRBV18 to TRBJ1-5; D perhaps matches TRBD1 (5 bases). Trimming took off 0 bases at V and 0 bases at J, with 12 bases between the two ends. This CDR3 comprises 17 residues. Germline assignment: CDR1 KGHSH and CDR2 LQKENI. CDR3 sequence reads: CASSPPEGLYSNQPQHF. CDR3 bases: TGTGCCAGCTCACCACCCGAGGGGCTGTATAGCAATCAGCCCCAGCATTTT.

V and J are TRBV2 and TRBJ1-4; 8 bases align to TRBD1. V dropped 5 bases and J dropped 7; count of bases not matched to a gene: 3. CDR1 and CDR2 from the germline V gene are SNHLY and FYNNEI. The CDR3 loop spans 13 amino acids. The CDR3, as DNA: TGTGCCAGCAGTCAGGGGGCAGGTGAAAAACTGTTTTTT. It yields the protein CASSQGAGEKLFF.

The V and J genes are TRBV19 and TRBJ2-1; D not certain. Trimming took off 6 bases at V and 0 bases at J, with 9 bases between the two ends. CDR1 and CDR2 from the germline V gene are LNHDA and SQIVND (reference sequence). The CDR3 consists of 14 residues. CDR3 sequence: CASRPRSSYNEQFF. The CDR3 DNA reads as TGTGCCAGTAGACCCAGGAGCTCCTACAATGAGCAGTTCTTC.

J is TRBJ2-2 and V is TRBV4-1; 11 nucleotides agree with TRBD2. CDR1 is MGHRA and CDR2 is YSYEKL in the germline V gene. The CDR3 extends over 21 amino acids. V lost 1 base to trimming and J lost 3 bases; unmatched junction nucleotides: 16. CDR3 region: CASSQGPPAGRLAGHTGELFF. The CDR3 coding sequence is TGCGCCAGCAGCCAAGGTCCGCCGGCAGGGAGACTAGCGGGACACACCGGGGAGCTGTTTTTT.

This clone was found once. The chain couples TRBV29-1 to TRBJ2-7; D possibly corresponds to TRBD1 (6 bases). Trimming cost V 8 bases and J 0 bases, with 11 bases left between them. The CDR3 has 12 residues. Germline V gives CDR1 SQVTM, CDR2 ANQGSEA. Here the CDR3 reads CSFGGGSYEQYF. CDR3 coding DNA: TGCAGCTTTGGGGGCGGCTCCTACGAGCAGTACTTC.

Concerning this clone: A much larger clonotype is one base distant, so this may be a read error. The chain is built from TRBV7-9 and TRBJ1-1; D is uncertain. The CDR3 has 13 amino acids. V was shortened by 2 bases and J by 1 base, with 5 bases between the two germline ends. Germline V gene lookup returns CDR1 SEHNR and CDR2 FQNEAQ (reference sequence). CDR3 sequence (DNA): TGTGCCAGCAGCTTAATGGCGAACACTGAAGCTTTCTTT. Residues: CASSLMANTEAFF.